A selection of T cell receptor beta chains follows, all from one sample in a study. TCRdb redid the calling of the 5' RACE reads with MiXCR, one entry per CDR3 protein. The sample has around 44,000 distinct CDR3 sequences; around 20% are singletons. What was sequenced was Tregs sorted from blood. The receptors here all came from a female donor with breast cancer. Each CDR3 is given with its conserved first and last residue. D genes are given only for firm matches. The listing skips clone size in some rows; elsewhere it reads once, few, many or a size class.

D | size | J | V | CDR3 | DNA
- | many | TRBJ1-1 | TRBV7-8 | CASSLDLDRRRTEAFF | TGTGCCAGCAGCTTAGACTTAGACAGGCGCAGGACTGAAGCTTTCTTT
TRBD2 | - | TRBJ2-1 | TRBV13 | CASSFWRELLNEQFF | TGTGCCAGCAGCTTCTGGCGGGAGCTTCTCAATGAGCAGTTCTTC
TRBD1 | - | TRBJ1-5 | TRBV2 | CASSGRQGPQPQHF | TGTGCCAGCAGCGGAAGACAGGGCCCCCAGCCCCAGCATTTT
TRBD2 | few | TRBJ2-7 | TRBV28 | CASSPTSGGYEQYF | TGTGCCAGCAGCCCCACTAGCGGGGGATACGAGCAGTACTTC
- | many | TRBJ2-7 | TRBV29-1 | CSVEDLGKQYF | TGCAGCGTTGAAGACCTGGGGAAGCAGTACTTC
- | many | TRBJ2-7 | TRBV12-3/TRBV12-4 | CASSLEWDAGTPYEQYF | TGTGCCAGCAGTTTAGAGTGGGACGCAGGAACCCCCTACGAGCAGTACTTC
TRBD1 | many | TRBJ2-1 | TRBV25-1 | CATEWDRGYEQFF | TGTGCCACCGAATGGGACAGGGGTTATGAGCAGTTCTTC
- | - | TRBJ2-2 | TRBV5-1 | CASSFTISPNTGELFF | TGCGCCAGCAGCTTCACAATCTCGCCAAACACCGGGGAGCTGTTTTTT
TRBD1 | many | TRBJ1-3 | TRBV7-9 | CASSSRTGEDGNTIYF | TGTGCCAGCAGCTCCCGGACAGGGGAGGACGGAAACACCATATATTTT
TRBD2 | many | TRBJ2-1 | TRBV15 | CATSTTTGTSGVSKKFF | TGTGCCACCAGCACAACGACAGGGACTAGCGGTGTGAGTAAGAAGTTCTTC
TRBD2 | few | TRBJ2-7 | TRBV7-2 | CASSLGWREGGEQYF | TGTGCCAGCAGCTTAGGTTGGCGGGAGGGCGGCGAGCAGTACTTC
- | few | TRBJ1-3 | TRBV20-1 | CSALSRSGNTIYF | TGCAGTGCTCTGAGTCGCTCTGGAAACACCATATATTTT
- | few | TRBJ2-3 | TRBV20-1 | CSARVGGVPDTQYF | TGCAGTGCTAGGGTCGGAGGGGTACCAGATACGCAGTATTTT
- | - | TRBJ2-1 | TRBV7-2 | CASSLRLDEQFF | TGTGCCAGCAGCTTACGATTGGATGAGCAGTTCTTC
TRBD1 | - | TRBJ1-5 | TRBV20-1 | CSARLPTGEGNQPQHF | TGCAGTGCTAGACTACCGACAGGGGAGGGCAATCAGCCCCAGCATTTT
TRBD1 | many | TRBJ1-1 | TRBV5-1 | CASSPGQGARWGTEAFF | TGCGCCAGCAGCCCCGGACAGGGGGCGCGTTGGGGAACTGAAGCTTTCTTT
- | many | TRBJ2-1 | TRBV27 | CASSLEAGLNNEQFF | TGTGCCAGCAGTTTGGAGGCGGGACTTAACAATGAGCAGTTCTTC
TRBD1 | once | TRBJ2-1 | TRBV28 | CASRGTGGENEQFF | TGTGCCAGCAGGGGGACAGGGGGTGAGAATGAGCAGTTCTTC
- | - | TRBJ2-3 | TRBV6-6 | CASSYGSQYF | TGTGCCAGCAGTTACGGGTCGCAGTATTTT
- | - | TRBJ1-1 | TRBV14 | CASSHRGTPEAFF | TGTGCCAGCAGCCACCGCGGGACTCCTGAAGCTTTCTTT
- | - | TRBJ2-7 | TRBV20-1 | CSARDLRQVAYEQYF | TGCAGTGCTAGAGATTTGCGGCAGGTAGCCTACGAGCAGTACTTC
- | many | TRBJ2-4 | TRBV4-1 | CASSQDSLEEGGNIQYF | TGCGCCAGCAGCCAAGACTCCTTGGAGGAGGGCGGAAACATTCAGTACTTC